These 27 T cell receptor beta chains originate from one sample sequenced in a study of blood T cells in healthy people across ages. A second PCR, run for about 7 to 11 cycles, used a sample-barcoded 5' primer plus a J-beta primer mix. Via MiXCR, TCRdb re-called the 5' RACE reads, giving one row per CDR3 protein. Here the sample spans about 800,000 distinct CDR3 sequences, 25% being singletons. This same sample was also part of a study on T cells of mothers and their children.

The sequenced sample was blood. The source is a boy younger than 18 in good health.

The sample holds many counts of this clonotype. The gene calls are TRBV2 and TRBJ2-6; TRBD2 aligns across 12 bases. Germline V gene sequence: CDR1 SNHLY, CDR2 FYNNEI. The CDR3 spans 16 residues. The junction had 2 bases not matched to a gene; V was cut back by 8 bases and J by 0 bases. The CDR3 loop reads CASEGLAGSGANVLTF. The CDR3 nucleotides read TGTGCCAGCGAGGGACTAGCGGGCTCTGGGGCCAACGTCCTGACTTTC.

The rearrangement joins TRBV5-1 to TRBJ2-1; 13 bases map to TRBD2. Losses at the gene ends were 5 bases for V and 2 bases for J; bases not matched to a gene: 4. The CDR3 covers 16 residues. Germline assignment: CDR1 SGHRS and CDR2 YFSETQ. The chain's CDR3 is CASRSGLAGAYNEQFF. The CDR3 nucleotides read TGCGCCAGCAGATCCGGACTAGCGGGGGCCTACAATGAGCAGTTCTTC.

The V call is TRBV6-6, the J call TRBJ1-2, with TRBD1 matching over 7 bases. The CDR3 is 13 residues long. The ends lost 8 bases at V and 4 bases at J; junction bases unmatched: 7. The germline CDR1 and CDR2 sequences are MNHNY and SVGAGI (reference sequence). The CDR3 nucleotides read TGTGCCAGCGGGTTGGACAGGTCCTATGGCTACACCTTC. Translation: CASGLDRSYGYTF.

V gene TRBV20-1 combines with J gene TRBJ2-2, with 13 bases that match TRBD2. Germline lookup yields CDR1 DFQATT and CDR2 SNEGSKA (reference sequence). V shed 6 bases, J shed 0 bases, and the junction held 7 bases outside the gene matches. This CDR3 has 17 residues. In DNA, the CDR3 is TGCAGTGCACCTGGACTAGCGGGGGCCACGAACACCGGGGAGCTGTTTTTT. Translating gives CSAPGLAGATNTGELFF.

This clonotype occurred a few times. The V and J genes are TRBV10-2 and TRBJ1-2, with D hard to call. Trimming took 0 bases from V and 0 from J, leaving 11 bases between them. The CDR3 length is 16 residues. The germline V gene encodes CDR1 WSHSY and CDR2 SAAADI. The CDR3 reads CASSESKLAPNYGYTF. The CDR3 nucleotides read TGCGCCAGCAGTGAGTCGAAATTGGCTCCTAACTATGGCTACACCTTC.

The chain carries TRBV20-1 and TRBJ1-1, with D possibly TRBD1 on 5 matching bases. Germline CDR1 is DFQATT and CDR2 is SNEGSKA (reference sequence). The CDR3 has 11 residues. The CDR3 protein is CRGLRNTEAFF. The CDR3, as DNA: TGCAGGGGACTGCGGAACACTGAAGCTTTCTTT.

J is TRBJ2-3 and V is TRBV7-2, with D uncertain. CDR1 and CDR2 (germline): SGHTA, FQGNSA. Trimming stripped 0 bases from V and 2 bases from J, with 12 bases between. This CDR3 is built from 16 residues. For the CDR3, the DNA is TGTGCCAGCAGCTTAGCAGAACTCGGGCTCACAGATACGCAGTATTTT. Residues: CASSLAELGLTDTQYF.

The rearrangement uses TRBV7-2 and TRBJ2-5, with 9 bases identical to TRBD2. Judging by the DNA end, TRBJ2-7 fits better; the J call may be wrong. The CDR3 totals 15 residues. Germline loops: CDR1 SGHTA, CDR2 FQGNSA. CDR3 protein: CASSLGTSSAYEQYF. The CDR3 DNA reads as TGTGCCAGCAGCCTAGGGACTAGCAGCGCCTACGAGCAGTACTTC.

The table lists this clonotype with a few counts. The germline gene is not matched at one end of the junction; a read error may be the cause. This chain joins TRBV12-3 or TRBV12-4 and TRBJ1-3; D gene uncertain. CDR3 length: 11 residues. The CDR3: CASSFGDTIYF. CDR3 DNA sequence: TGTGCCAGCAGTTTTGGAGACACCATATATTTT.

This rearrangement joins TRBV29-1 to TRBJ2-1, with D perhaps TRBD2 (5 bases). The CDR3 spans 15 residues. The ends were cut back, 3 bases at V and 1 base at J, with 13 bases in the middle. Looked up from germline, CDR1 is SQVTM and CDR2 is ANQGSEA. CDR3 in amino acids: CSVESGVGSYNEQFF. CDR3 in DNA: TGCAGCGTTGAGTCCGGGGTTGGTTCCTACAATGAGCAGTTCTTC.

The genes are TRBV7-8 and TRBJ2-5; D is undetermined. V lost 4 bases and J lost 2, with 11 bases in between. Looked up from germline, CDR1 is SGHVS and CDR2 is FQNEAQ. CDR3 length equals 14 residues. As DNA, the CDR3 is TGTGCCAGCAGCTCGTTCGGGCTACAAGAGACCCAGTACTTC. Translated: CASSSFGLQETQYF.

The chain recombines TRBV7-9 with TRBJ2-7; D is unresolved. Trimming left V 7 bases short and J 2 bases short, with 12 bases between. CDR3 size: 13 residues. Germline V lookup: CDR1 SEHNR, CDR2 FQNEAQ (reference sequence). CDR3 amino acids: CASTLDGPYEQYF. In DNA, the CDR3 is TGTGCCAGCACCTTGGACGGTCCCTACGAGCAGTACTTC.

The V gene is TRBV7-6, the J gene TRBJ1-1; D possibly corresponds to TRBD1 (5 bases). Germline loops: CDR1 SGHVS, CDR2 FNYEAQ. CDR3 length equals 14 residues. Trimming left V 4 bases short and J 4 bases short, with 13 bases between. The CDR3 DNA follows: TGTGCCAGCAGCTATGGACAACACGCCACTGAAGCTTTCTTT. Translating it yields CASSYGQHATEAFF.

The chain uses TRBV9 and TRBJ2-5; 9 positions agree with TRBD1. Germline CDR1 is SGDLS and CDR2 is YYNGEE. Trimming at V came to 4 bases and at J to 5 bases, leaving 9 bases not matched to a gene. The CDR3 contains 15 residues. CDR3 residues: CASSLTGTGWETQYF. The DNA for the CDR3 is TGTGCCAGCAGCCTAACTGGGACAGGGTGGGAGACCCAGTACTTC. The full variable domain, completed using reference TRBV9 and TRBJ2-5, is DSGVTQTPKHLITATGQRVTLRCSPRSGDLSVYWYQQSLDQGLQFLIQYYNGEERAKGNILERFSAQQFPDLHSELNLSSLELGDSALYFCASSLTGTGWETQYFGPGTRLLVL.

As regards this clonotype: A read error may produce the germline difference seen at one junction end. The J gene is TRBJ2-6, the V gene TRBV27, with D possibly matching TRBD2 (5 bases). Germline CDR1 MNHEY, CDR2 SMNVEV (reference sequence). The CDR3 totals 16 residues. CDR3 nucleotides: TGCGCCAGCGCCGACATACGGGGTCCTGGGGCCAACGTCCTGACTTTC. The encoded protein is CASADIRGPGANVLTF. Together with reference TRBV27 and TRBJ2-6, the CDR3 gives the full variable domain: EAQVTQNPRYLITVTGKKLTVTCSQNMNHEYMSWYRQDPGLGLRQIYYSMNVEVTDKGDVPEGYKVSRKEKRNFPLILESPSPNQTSLYFCASADIRGPGANVLTFGAGSRLTVL.

As to this clonotype: The junction departs from the called germline gene at one end, perhaps through a read error. The chain joins TRBV20-1 to TRBJ2-3, with 9 bases aligning to TRBD1. This CDR3 is 15 amino acids long. Germline values: CDR1 DFQATT, CDR2 SNEGSKA (reference sequence). This CDR3 reads CGATGGQGDADTQYF. In DNA form, the CDR3 reads TGCGGTGCCACAGGGGGACAGGGAGACGCGGATACGCAGTATTTT.

This clonotype was seen only a few times. This rearrangement joins TRBV6-5 to TRBJ1-2, with TRBD1 matching over 9 bases. J lost 4 bases, V lost 6 bases, and 6 bases had no gene match. The CDR3 has 14 residues. The germline CDR1 and CDR2 sequences are MNHEY and SVGAGI. This chain's CDR3 is CASSSGQGGYGYTF. CDR3 nucleotide sequence: TGTGCCAGCAGCTCGGGACAGGGTGGCTATGGCTACACCTTC.

The chain joins TRBV15 to TRBJ2-7; a possible D gene is TRBD1 (5 bases). The CDR3 covers 15 residues. Germline V gene sequence: CDR1 LNHNV, CDR2 YYDKDF (reference sequence). V lost 9 bases, J lost 3 bases, and 21 bases lay in between. The CDR3 is CATRQGKGPYYEQYF. The DNA for the CDR3 is TGTGCCACAAGGCAGGGAAAAGGCCCTTACTACGAGCAGTACTTC.

The gene calls are TRBV7-3 and TRBJ2-5; 7 positions agree with TRBD2. The germline CDR1 and CDR2 sequences are SGHTA and FQGTGA. The CDR3 totals 14 residues. V lost 1 base and J lost 9; bases outside the gene matches: 8. CDR3 nucleotides: TGTGCCAGCAGCTTAAATCACAACCGGGGGGCCCAGTACTTC. Translated: CASSLNHNRGAQYF. The variable domain in full, completed from reference TRBV7-3 and TRBJ2-5, reads GAGVSQTPSNKVTEKGKYVELRCDPISGHTALYWYRQSLGQGPEFLIYFQGTGAADDSGLPNDRFFAVRPEGSVSTLKIQRTERGDSAVYLCASSLNHNRGAQYFGPGTRLLVL.

The chain uses TRBV21-1 and TRBJ1-2; the table's D call, TRBD1, has no DNA check behind it. TRBV21-1 is deemed a pseudogene. This CDR3 has 17 residues. CDR3 in amino acids: CASSKEGVGKINYGYAF. The CDR3 DNA is TGTGCCAGCAGCAAAGAGGGGGTAGGGAAAATTAACTATGGCTACGCCTTC.

The chain employs TRBV5-1 and TRBJ2-1; 7 bases are shared with TRBD1. Judging by the DNA end, TRBJ2-7 fits better; the J call may be wrong. CDR1 is SGHRS, CDR2 YFSETQ, per germline. This CDR3 has 15 residues. The CDR3 region is CASSLATGLRYEQYF. The CDR3 DNA reads TGCGCCAGCAGCTTGGCGACAGGGCTACGCTACGAGCAGTACTTC.

The CDR3 spells CASSWGLASADTQYF. In DNA, the CDR3 is TGTGCCAGCAGTTGGGGACTAGCCTCCGCAGATACGCAGTATTTT. The chain has TRBV7-9 and TRBJ2-3; 9 bases are a match to TRBD2. This CDR3 contains 15 residues. Germline V lookup: CDR1 SEHNR, CDR2 FQNEAQ (reference sequence). The V segment lost 6 bases and the J segment 4 bases; nucleotides outside the gene matches: 8.

There are a few counts of this clonotype. The chain links TRBV4-3 to TRBJ1-4, with D unclear. V lost 2 bases, J lost 8 bases, and 15 bases lay in between. The CDR3 consists of 15 residues. The germline gives CDR1 LGHNA, CDR2 YSLEER. The CDR3 reads CASSQQFSPSEKLFF. In DNA, the CDR3 is TGCGCCAGCAGCCAACAGTTCTCTCCGAGCGAAAAACTGTTTTTT.

This clonotype appeared a few times. The chain links TRBV7-9 to TRBJ2-1; 7 bases fit TRBD2. V shed 4 bases and J 1 base; nucleotides not matched to a gene: 7. CDR1 is SEHNR and CDR2 is FQNEAQ in the germline V gene (reference sequence). This CDR3 has 16 amino acids. The CDR3 loop is CASSYIRLASYNEQFF. The DNA for the CDR3 is TGTGCCAGCAGCTACATAAGACTAGCTTCCTACAATGAGCAGTTCTTC.

This clonotype was counted between two and nine times. The chain uses TRBV18 and TRBJ2-1; D may match TRBD1 or TRBD2 (6 bases each). This CDR3 is 15 amino acids long. Germline V gene data show CDR1 as KGHSH and CDR2 as LQKENI. V was pared by 3 bases and J by 8 bases, with 17 bases between. The CDR3 DNA reads as TGTGCCAGCTCACCCACAGGGAGGCTAAAATATGAGCAGTTCTTC. Encoded protein: CASSPTGRLKYEQFF.

This clonotype was seen a handful of times. J is TRBJ2-4 and V is TRBV10-2, with 7 nucleotides matching TRBD1. The CDR3 contains 16 residues. The germline V gene encodes CDR1 WSHSY and CDR2 SAAADI. V shed 3 bases, J shed 3 bases, and the junction held 8 bases outside the gene matches. The CDR3 region is CASSEYRGLGKNIQYF. The CDR3 DNA reads TGCGCCAGCAGTGAATACAGGGGTCTGGGCAAAAACATTCAGTACTTC.

Only a few counts were recorded for this clonotype. Because the CDR3's place on the DNA is in doubt, the DNA is left out and the CDR3 is given as listed by TCRdb. The chain uses TRBV7-9 and TRBJ1-2. The CDR3 length is 13 residues, termini included. Germline CDR1 and CDR2: SEHNR and FQNEAQ (reference sequence). This CDR3 is CASSQRTVAAGTF.